These 12 T cell receptor beta chains came from one sample sequenced in a study of CD4 T cells in relation to SARS-CoV-2 and coronaviruses. The antigens these receptors bind are not known. Only in-frame clones appear in the TCRdb table, and some are missing; sequencing was by immunoSEQ multiplex PCR. Among about 36,000 clones listed, around 77% were seen once. The material sequenced was memory CD4+ T cells from PBMCs, cultured in vitro. Source of these receptors: an adult with COVID-19.

This chain links TRBV5-1 with TRBJ2-7, with TRBD1 matching over 10 bases. The length of the CDR3 is 14 residues. Trimming at V came to 3 bases and at J to 3 bases, leaving 3 bases not matched to a gene. The germline CDR1 and CDR2 sequences are SGHRS and YFSETQ. In nucleotides, the CDR3 is TGCGCCAGCAGCTCCGGGACAGGGGACTACGAGCAGTACTTC. Protein sequence: CASSSGTGDYEQYF.

The V and J genes are TRBV5-1 and TRBJ2-7, with unresolved D. CDR3 length equals 14 residues. The ends were cut back, 0 bases at V and 5 bases at J, with 12 bases in the middle. CDR1 is SGHRS and CDR2 is YFSETQ in the germline V gene. The CDR3 here is CASSLEGIADEQYF. CDR3 DNA sequence: TGCGCCAGCAGCTTGGAAGGGATTGCCGACGAGCAGTACTTC. Full variable domain (outside the CDR3, taken from reference TRBV5-1 and TRBJ2-7): KAGVTQTPRYLIKTRGQQVTLSCSPISGHRSVSWYQQTPGQGLQFLFEYFSETQRNKGNFPGRFSGRQFSNSRSEMNVSTLELGDSALYLCASSLEGIADEQYFGPGTRLTVT.

This clone was detected only a few times. The chain recombines TRBV9 with TRBJ1-2, with 7 bases matching TRBD1. This CDR3 comprises 15 residues. Trimming at V came to 1 base and at J to 6 bases, leaving 9 bases not matched to a gene. Germline values: CDR1 SGDLS, CDR2 YYNGEE. The CDR3 spells CASSVTIGTEDGYTF. The CDR3 bases are TGTGCCAGCAGCGTAACTATCGGGACAGAGGATGGCTACACCTTC.

This clone was detected a few times. V and J are TRBV7-9 and TRBJ1-2; D remains unclear. Per the germline V gene, CDR1 is SEHNR and CDR2 is FQNEAQ (reference sequence). Between the trimmed V and J ends, which lost 5 bases and 5 bases, there was a span of 12 bases. The CDR3 has 13 residues. CDR3 sequence (DNA): TGTGCCAGCAGCCTAGAGACGGGGTATGGCTACACCTTC. Protein: CASSLETGYGYTF. Together with reference TRBV7-9 and TRBJ1-2, the CDR3 gives the full variable domain: DTGVSQNPRHKITKRGQNVTFRCDPISEHNRLYWYRQTLGQGPEFLTYFQNEAQLEKSRLLSDRFSAERPKGSFSTLEIQRTEQGDSAMYLCASSLETGYGYTFGSGTRLTVV.

The chain recombines TRBV2 with TRBJ2-7; 7 bases are shared with TRBD2. Per the germline V gene, CDR1 is SNHLY and CDR2 is FYNNEI. V lost 4 bases to trimming and J lost 4 bases; unmatched junction nucleotides: 4. The CDR3 has 13 amino acids. CDR3 nucleotide sequence: TGTGCCAGCAGTGTGCCTAGCGGATACGAGCAGTACTTC. Encoded protein: CASSVPSGYEQYF.

The chain joins TRBV30 to TRBJ2-1; no clear D gene. Germline CDR1 and CDR2: GTSNPN and SVGIG (reference sequence). Trimming took off 4 bases at V and 4 bases at J, with 8 bases between the two ends. CDR3 length equals 12 residues. The CDR3 DNA follows: TGTGCCTGGAACTGGGATTACAATGAGCAGTTCTTC. Its translation is CAWNWDYNEQFF.

This clone was observed a few times. The V gene is TRBV25-1, the J gene TRBJ1-2; D remains unclear. Germline V gene sequence: CDR1 MGHDK, CDR2 SYGVNS. The CDR3 runs to 12 residues. Trimming cost V 4 bases and J 2 bases, with 5 bases left between them. The CDR3, as DNA: TGTGCCAGCAGTGGTTTCAACTATGGCTACACCTTC. Its translation: CASSGFNYGYTF.

The V call is TRBV2, the J call TRBJ1-1, with D tentatively TRBD1 (6 bases). This CDR3 is built from 14 residues. Germline V gene lookup returns CDR1 SNHLY and CDR2 FYNNEI. The ends were cut back, 4 bases at V and 1 base at J, with 10 bases in the middle. The CDR3: CASSGRGANTEAFF. As DNA, the CDR3 is TGTGCCAGCAGTGGCAGGGGAGCGAACACTGAAGCTTTCTTT.

The V call is TRBV6-5, the J call TRBJ2-3; D remains ambiguous. In germline, CDR1 is MNHEY, CDR2 SVGAGI. V was pared by 6 bases and J by 6 bases, with 13 bases between. The CDR3 covers 13 residues. In DNA form, the CDR3 reads TGTGCCAGCAGCAACTTTCCCCGGGATACGCAGTATTTT. Encoded protein: CASSNFPRDTQYF.

The genes are TRBV7-9 and TRBJ2-1; 9 nucleotides align to TRBD1. Germline V lookup: CDR1 SEHNR, CDR2 FQNEAQ (reference sequence). J gave up 7 bases and V 1 base, and 11 bases lay outside the gene matches. The CDR3 is made up of 17 amino acids. The CDR3 DNA follows: TGTGCCAGCAGCTTAGTAATGGTACAGGGGGCGACGAATGAGCAGTTCTTC. This translates into CASSLVMVQGATNEQFF.

The chain has TRBV11-3 and TRBJ1-1; D gene uncertain. In germline, CDR1 is SGHNT, CDR2 YENEEA. CDR3 size: 13 residues. Trimming cost V 2 bases and J 1 base, with 5 bases left between them. The CDR3, as DNA: TGTGCCAGCAGCTTAAATCGGAACACTGAAGCTTTCTTT. It yields the protein CASSLNRNTEAFF.

This chain links TRBV28 with TRBJ2-3; 7 nucleotides align to TRBD2. The germline V gene encodes CDR1 MDHEN and CDR2 SYDVKM. The CDR3 spans 15 residues. V shed 2 bases and J 3 bases; nucleotides not matched to a gene: 5. The CDR3 DNA sequence: TGTGCCAGCAGTTTACCGGGACTATTAACAGATACGCAGTATTTT. Residues: CASSLPGLLTDTQYF.